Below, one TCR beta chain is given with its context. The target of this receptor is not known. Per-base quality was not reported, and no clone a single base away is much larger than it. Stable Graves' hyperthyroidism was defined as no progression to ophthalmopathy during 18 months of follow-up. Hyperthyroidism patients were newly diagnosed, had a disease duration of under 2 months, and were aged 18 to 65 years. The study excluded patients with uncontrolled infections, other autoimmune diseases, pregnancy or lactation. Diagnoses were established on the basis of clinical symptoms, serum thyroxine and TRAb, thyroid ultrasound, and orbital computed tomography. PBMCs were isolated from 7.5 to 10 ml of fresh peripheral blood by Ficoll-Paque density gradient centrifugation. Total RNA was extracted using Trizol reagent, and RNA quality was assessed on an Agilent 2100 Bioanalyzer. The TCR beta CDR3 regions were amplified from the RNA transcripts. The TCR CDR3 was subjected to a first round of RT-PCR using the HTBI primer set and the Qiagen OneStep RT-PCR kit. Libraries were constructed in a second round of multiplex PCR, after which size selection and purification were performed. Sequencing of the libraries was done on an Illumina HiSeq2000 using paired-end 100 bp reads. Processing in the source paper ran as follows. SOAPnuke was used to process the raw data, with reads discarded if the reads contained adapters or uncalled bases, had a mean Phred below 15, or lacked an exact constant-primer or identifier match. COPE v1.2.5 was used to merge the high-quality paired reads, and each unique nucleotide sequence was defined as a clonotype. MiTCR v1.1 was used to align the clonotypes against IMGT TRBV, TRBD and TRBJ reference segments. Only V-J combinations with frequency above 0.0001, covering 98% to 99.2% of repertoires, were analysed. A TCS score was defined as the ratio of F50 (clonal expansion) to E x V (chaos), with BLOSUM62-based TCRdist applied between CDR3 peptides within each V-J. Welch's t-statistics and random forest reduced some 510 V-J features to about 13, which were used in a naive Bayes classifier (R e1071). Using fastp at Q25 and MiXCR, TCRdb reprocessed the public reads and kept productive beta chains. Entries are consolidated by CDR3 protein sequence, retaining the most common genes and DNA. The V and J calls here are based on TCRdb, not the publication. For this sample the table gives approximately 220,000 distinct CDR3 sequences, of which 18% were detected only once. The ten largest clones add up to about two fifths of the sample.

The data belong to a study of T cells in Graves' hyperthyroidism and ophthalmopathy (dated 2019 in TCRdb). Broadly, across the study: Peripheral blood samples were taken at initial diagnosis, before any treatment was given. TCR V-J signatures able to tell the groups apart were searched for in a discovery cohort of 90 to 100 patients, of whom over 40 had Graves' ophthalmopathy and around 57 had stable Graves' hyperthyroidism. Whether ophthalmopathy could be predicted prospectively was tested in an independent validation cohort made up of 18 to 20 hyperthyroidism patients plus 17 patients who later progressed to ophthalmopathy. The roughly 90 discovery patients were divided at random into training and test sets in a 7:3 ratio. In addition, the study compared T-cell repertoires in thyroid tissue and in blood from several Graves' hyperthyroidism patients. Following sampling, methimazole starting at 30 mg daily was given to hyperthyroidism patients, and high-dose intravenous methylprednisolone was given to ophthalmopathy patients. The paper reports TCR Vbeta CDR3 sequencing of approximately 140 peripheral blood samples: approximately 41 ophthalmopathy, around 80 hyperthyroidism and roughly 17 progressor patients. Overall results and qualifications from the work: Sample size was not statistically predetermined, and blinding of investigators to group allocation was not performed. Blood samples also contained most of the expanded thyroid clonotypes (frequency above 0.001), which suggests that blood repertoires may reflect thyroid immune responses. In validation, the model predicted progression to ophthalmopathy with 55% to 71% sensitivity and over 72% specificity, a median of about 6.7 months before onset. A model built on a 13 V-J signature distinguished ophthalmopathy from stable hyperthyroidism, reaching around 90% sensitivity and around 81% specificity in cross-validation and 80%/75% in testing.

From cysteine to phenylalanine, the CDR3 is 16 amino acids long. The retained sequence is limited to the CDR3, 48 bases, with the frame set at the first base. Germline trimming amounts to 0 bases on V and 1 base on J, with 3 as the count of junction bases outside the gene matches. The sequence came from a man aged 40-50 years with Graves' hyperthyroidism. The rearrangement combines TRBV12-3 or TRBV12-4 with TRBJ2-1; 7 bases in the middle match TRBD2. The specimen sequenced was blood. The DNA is TGTGCCAGCAGTTTAGCGCCGGGAGGTTCCTACAATGAGCAGTTCTTC. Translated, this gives CASSLAPGGSYNEQFF.